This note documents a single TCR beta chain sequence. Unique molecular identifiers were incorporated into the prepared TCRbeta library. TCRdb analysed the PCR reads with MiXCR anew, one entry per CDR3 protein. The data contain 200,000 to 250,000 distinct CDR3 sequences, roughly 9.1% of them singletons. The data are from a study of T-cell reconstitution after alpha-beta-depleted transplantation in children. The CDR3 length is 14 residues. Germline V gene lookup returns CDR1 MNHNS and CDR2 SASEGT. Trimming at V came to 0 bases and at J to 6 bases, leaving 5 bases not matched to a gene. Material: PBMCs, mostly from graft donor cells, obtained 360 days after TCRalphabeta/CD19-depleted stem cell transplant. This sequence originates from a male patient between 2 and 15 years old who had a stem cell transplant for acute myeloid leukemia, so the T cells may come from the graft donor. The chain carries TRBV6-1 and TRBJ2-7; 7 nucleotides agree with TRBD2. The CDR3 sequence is CASSEARTRGEQYF. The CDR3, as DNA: TGTGCCAGCAGTGAAGCGCGGACTAGGGGCGAGCAGTACTTC.